This TCR beta chain was sequenced during a study of cytomegalovirus exposure and HLA in healthy donors. PCR was performed using 60 Vbeta and 13 Jbeta primers. Data came from immunoSEQ multiplex PCR; TCRdb stores just in-frame clones and leaves some out. The data hold 120,000 or so clones, with 75% to 85% observed a single time. The V gene lost 2 bases and the J gene lost 3 bases, with 17 bases spanning the gap. The CDR3 contains 16 residues. Germline CDR1 KGHSH, CDR2 LQKENI. Study-wide results and caveats: A later analysis showed TCR association rates differing by HLA locus, peaking at DRB1 and lowest at HLA-C. Rarity characterized most TCR sequences, yet some public TCRs appeared in many donors.

This clone was seen a single time. Its matching antigen is unknown. The chain employs TRBV18 and TRBJ2-7; possibly TRBD2 for D (6 bases). The receptor was isolated from a woman aged 45 to 65 in good health and CMV-seropositive. Sequenced: PBMCs. CDR3 nucleotide sequence: TGTGCCAGCTCACCAGTTGCAGGGCCGGAGGGCTACGAGCAGTACTTC. Encoded protein: CASSPVAGPEGYEQYF. Full variable domain (rest looked up from reference TRBV18 and TRBJ2-7): NAGVMQNPRHLVRRRGQEARLRCSPMKGHSHVYWYRQLPEEGLKFMVYLQKENIIDESGMPKERFSAEFPKEGPSILRIQQVVRGDSAAYFCASSPVAGPEGYEQYFGPGTRLTVT.